A single sample gave rise to the 2 T cell receptor beta chains below, sequenced in a study of T cells in localized non-small cell lung cancer. Here immunoSEQ multiplex PCR was the method, and the copy in TCRdb shows in-frame clones only, minus some. The data contain about 39,000 clones, more than 75% of them singletons. The sample here was PBMCs, taken before any cancer treatment. The source is a woman between 35 and 75 years old with stage II squamous cell lung carcinoma.

The J gene is TRBJ1-1, the V gene TRBV7-9; D gene ambiguous. V lost 1 base to trimming and J lost 1 base, with 4 bases between them. This CDR3 is built from 13 residues. Per the germline V gene, CDR1 is SEHNR and CDR2 is FQNEAQ (reference sequence). The CDR3 loop is CASSLGQNTEAFF. CDR3 in DNA: TGTGCCAGCAGCTTAGGACAGAACACTGAAGCTTTCTTT.

V gene TRBV27 combines with J gene TRBJ2-4, with a weak D call TRBD2 (5 bases). Germline CDR1 and CDR2: MNHEY and SMNVEV (reference sequence). Trimming stripped 9 bases from V and 0 bases from J, with 18 bases between. The CDR3 contains 16 residues. The CDR3 region is CARPRGRAIAKNIQYF. DNA of the CDR3: TGTGCCAGACCTCGGGGAAGGGCTATAGCCAAAAACATTCAGTACTTC.